Sequencing of this T cell receptor beta chain was carried out in a study of shared clonotypes between healthy human individuals (dated by TCRdb to 2018 to 2021). Concerning the study at large: A couple of women and a few men aged 18 to 49 years were included in the cohort. Per donor, three plates each were used for CD4 naive and CD4 memory, two for CD8 naive, and one for CD8 memory. To increase sequencing depth and limit assay-specific biases, TCR repertoire library preparation and sequencing were carried out by different laboratories using diverse techniques. Each donor's leukapheresis produced roughly between about 0.8 and 8.9 billion PBMCs. The study deeply sequenced blood TCR repertoires of several healthy adults to estimate repertoire size and the extent of clonotype sharing between individuals. Overall results and qualifications from the work: Around 5% of naive CD4, approximately 3.7% of naive CD8, 2.3% of memory CD4, and approximately 0.4% of memory CD8 clonotypes were shared across a few donors. Only blood was sampled, and tissue TCR repertoires likely differ from those in blood. Rarefaction of sorted-subset datasets indicated incomplete sequencing despite the large sequencing depth. Compared with non-shared clonotypes, the clonotypes found in all four sorted-subset donors had higher generation probabilities. Because the study included a small number of donors, the genetic and exposure-history diversity represented was limited. Estimated clonotype richness was generally larger for naive than for memory subsets. Based on pairwise subsampling, the degree of clonotype sharing among donors was expected to be affected by sequencing depth.

CD8 naive samples were obtained by positive selection for CCR7 among CD45RO-negative cells, yielding a CD45RA+CCR7+ population from which TemRA cells were excluded. Healthy HIV-negative adults with no recently reported acute infections or vaccinations were included as donors. Every donor was a Caucasian adult residing in Nashville, Tennessee, USA. Blood was obtained by leukapheresis, after which PBMCs were separated by Ficoll-Histopaque density gradient centrifugation and cryopreserved in liquid nitrogen vapor phase. Analytical flow cytometry was used to check the purity and quantity of every magnetically sorted T cell population. From each sorted fraction, genomic DNA was isolated and quantified by UV absorbance on a Nanodrop 2000c. TCR CDR3 regions were amplified from genomic DNA by multiplex PCR using the deep immunoSEQ assay. For each cell subset, the extracted genomic DNA was distributed evenly across all wells of several immunoSEQ 96-well plates, and each plate served as one replicate. For sorted subsets, about 0.2 ug genomic DNA, equal to about 30,000 T cell genomes, was loaded into each replicate PCR. Purified libraries were quantified with a Qubit 3.0 fluorometer, sized on a Bioanalyzer 2100, and re-quantified with the KAPA Library Quantification kit. Each immunoSEQ 96-well plate was sequenced on its own single-read 150-cycle Illumina NextSeq 550 flow cell. In the source study's methods: Because the immunoSEQ output held only junctional sequences and lacked quality scores, the filtering could not match the filtering applied to full-length reads. Sequences were annotated with PyIR, a Python wrapper for IgBLAST v1.9, and V/J genes and CDR3 were assigned using IMGT germline references. Reads were removed for weak V/J assignments (E-value above 1e-6), missing CDR3, stop codons, out-of-frame junctions, or ambiguous translated residues. V3J clonotypes were defined as sequences sharing an identical inferred V gene, J gene, and CDR3 amino acid sequence. The percentage overlap between two repertoires was calculated by dividing the number of shared unique clonotypes by the size of the smaller repertoire. Three approaches were used to assess repertoire richness: RTK rarefaction, the Chao1 estimator, and Recon v2.1 estimates of unobserved clonotypes. OLGA was used to compute generation probabilities for all TCRbeta clonotypes that the gDNA method yielded from a few donors. TCRdb holds this immuneACCESS table with in-frame rearrangements only. Some clones are missing; in checked studies, unresolved V genes explain under half, and the rest has no known cause. V, J and clone size reflect that table, while D and trimming were determined from the DNA. This sample is represented by about 2.1 million clones; roughly 91% of them were singletons. The ten biggest clones cover 1.5% to 2% of the sample.

Concerning this clone itself: Its binding antigen is unknown. Per-nucleotide qualities are absent, and no much larger clonotype sits a single base away.

From the germline V gene (reference sequence), CDR1 is MNHEY and CDR2 is SMNVEV. Including the terminal cysteine and phenylalanine, the CDR3 comprises 15 residues. Here the CDR3 DNA is all that survives: 45 bases in frame from base 1. From V the trimming removes 6 bases and from J it removes 4 bases, while the gene matches leave 9 bases of the junction unaccounted for. The sample taken for sequencing was naive CD8+ T cells from PBMCs. This specimen's cell subset or site label, per the study, means: CD45RA+CCR7+. This TCR was recovered from a young man in good health. Some clones in this sample may be carry-over from other donors' samples. Rearrangement joined TRBV27 to TRBJ2-5; the central 9 bases match TRBD2. The bases are TGTGCCAGCAGCCCGCGTCAGACTAGCGGAGAGACCCAGTACTTC. This codes for CASSPRQTSGETQYF.